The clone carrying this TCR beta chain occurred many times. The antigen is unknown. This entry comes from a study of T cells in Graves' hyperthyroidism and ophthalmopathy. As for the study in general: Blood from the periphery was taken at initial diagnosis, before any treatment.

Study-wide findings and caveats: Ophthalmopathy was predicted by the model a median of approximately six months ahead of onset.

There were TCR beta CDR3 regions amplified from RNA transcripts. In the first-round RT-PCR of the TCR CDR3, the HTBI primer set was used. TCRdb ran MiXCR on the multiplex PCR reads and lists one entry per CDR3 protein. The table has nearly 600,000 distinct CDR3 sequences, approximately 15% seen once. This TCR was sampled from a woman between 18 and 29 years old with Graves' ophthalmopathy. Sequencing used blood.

The CDR3 loop reads CASSENGYYGYTF. CDR3 DNA sequence: TGTGCCAGCAGTGAAAACGGGTACTATGGCTACACCTTC. V usage is TRBV6-1 and J usage is TRBJ1-2, with D unclear. With 2 bases removed from V and 3 bases from J, the gap between germline ends came to 7 bases. This CDR3 is 13 amino acids long. Germline V gene lookup returns CDR1 MNHNS and CDR2 SASEGT.